The 15 T cell receptor beta chains in this list originate from one sample, sequenced in a study of blood T cell repertoires in COVID-19. Generated by immunoSEQ multiplex PCR, the TCRdb table keeps only in-frame clones and is missing some. The sample includes approximately 300,000 clones, 85% to 95% of them seen just once. Specimen: PBMCs or T cells enriched from blood (not recorded which). The receptor set was obtained from a young woman who had been exposed to COVID-19.

V and J are TRBV5-3 and TRBJ1-3; 7 positions agree with TRBD1. TRBV5-3 has ORF status, its function being uncertain. The CDR3 covers 15 residues. The J segment lost 1 base and the V segment lost 4 bases, leaving 5 bases of the junction unmatched. The CDR3 DNA is TGTGCCAGAAGCGGGGGACAGCTATCTGGAAACACCATATATTTT. The encoded protein is CARSGGQLSGNTIYF.

The chain joins TRBV18 to TRBJ2-5, with D possibly being TRBD1 (6 bases). Trimming stripped 3 bases from V and 4 bases from J, with 9 bases between. This CDR3 comprises 13 residues. Germline CDR1 KGHSH, CDR2 LQKENI. CDR3 DNA sequence: TGTGCCAGCTCACCTGGGGGCTTAGAGACCCAGTACTTC. Amino acids: CASSPGGLETQYF.

The CDR3 sequence is CASASRSSYNEQFF. The CDR3 coding sequence is TGTGCCAGCGCCTCGCGGAGCTCCTACAATGAGCAGTTCTTC. This chain joins TRBV2 and TRBJ2-1; D is ambiguous. V was pared by 8 bases and J by 0 bases, with 11 bases between. This CDR3 comprises 14 residues. Germline V gives CDR1 SNHLY, CDR2 FYNNEI.

The chain carries TRBV7-2 and TRBJ2-7, with 8 bases matching TRBD2. Unmatched junction bases numbered 11, after V lost 5 bases and J lost 2 bases. The CDR3 is 16 residues long. CDR1 and CDR2 (germline): SGHTA, FQGNSA. CDR3 coding DNA: TGTGCCAGCAGCATTCAAAGCGGGGGTGGGGCCTACGAGCAGTACTTC. It codes for CASSIQSGGGAYEQYF.

A few counts support this clone. V and J are TRBV7-9 and TRBJ2-7, with TRBD1 as a possible D gene (6 bases). The CDR3 length is 14 residues. V lost 5 bases to trimming and J lost 3 bases, with 14 bases between them. Germline lookup yields CDR1 SEHNR and CDR2 FQNEAQ (reference sequence). The CDR3 here is CASSLLDSLYEQYF. The CDR3 DNA is TGTGCCAGCAGCCTGCTGGACAGCCTCTACGAGCAGTACTTC. Supplemented by reference TRBV7-9 and TRBJ2-7, the full variable domain reads DTGVSQNPRHKITKRGQNVTFRCDPISEHNRLYWYRQTLGQGPEFLTYFQNEAQLEKSRLLSDRFSAERPKGSFSTLEIQRTEQGDSAMYLCASSLLDSLYEQYFGPGTRLTVT.

Comments on this clone: No DNA is shown, since the ends of the CDR3 on it are uncertain; the CDR3 is the one TCRdb lists. V gene TRBV5-1 combines with J gene TRBJ1-2; the table names TRBD1, a call not compared with the DNA. Ends included, the CDR3 has 14 residues. Germline V gives CDR1 SGHRS, CDR2 YFSETQ. Here the CDR3 reads CASSLVGTGSPSSF.

The CDR3: CASSPSFRGRAGEKLFF. CDR3 coding DNA: TGTGCCAGCAGCCCGTCGTTCAGGGGGCGGGCTGGTGAAAAACTGTTTTTT. This chain connects TRBV5-4 to TRBJ1-4, with 8 nucleotides matching TRBD1. Germline values: CDR1 SGHNT, CDR2 YYREEE (reference sequence). J lost 7 bases, V lost 4 bases, and 15 bases had no gene match. This CDR3 comprises 17 residues.

The chain is built from TRBV5-1 and TRBJ2-1; 8 nucleotides agree with TRBD2. The trim removed 4 bases at V and 9 bases at J, leaving 18 bases unmatched. The CDR3 runs 17 residues. From germline, CDR1 is SGHRS and CDR2 YFSETQ. Here the CDR3 reads CASSLPGLVNTPLEQFF. The CDR3, as DNA: TGCGCCAGCAGCCTCCCGGGACTAGTCAATACCCCACTTGAGCAGTTCTTC.

The CDR3 sequence is CAISEWGTGNSPLHF. DNA of the CDR3: TGTGCCATCAGTGAGTGGGGGACAGGGAATTCACCCCTCCACTTT. V is TRBV10-3 and J is TRBJ1-6, with 9 bases lining up with TRBD1. The CDR3 has 15 residues. Losses at the gene ends were 1 base for V and 7 bases for J; bases not matched to a gene: 2. The germline CDR1 and CDR2 sequences are ENHRY and SYGVKD.

The chain combines TRBV19 with TRBJ1-2; no clear D gene. V lost 7 bases, J lost 10 bases, and 19 bases lay in between. Germline values: CDR1 LNHDA, CDR2 SQIVND (reference sequence). The CDR3 consists of 13 residues. The CDR3 region is CASNDPIEADYTF. For the CDR3, the DNA is TGTGCCAGTAACGATCCTATAGAGGCTGACTACACCTTC.

A word on this clone: The junction does not match germline at one end; this may be a read error. This chain joins TRBV19 and TRBJ2-6, with 10 positions matching TRBD1. The CDR3 sequence is 18 residues long. Germline values: CDR1 LNHDA, CDR2 SQIVND (reference sequence). The CDR3 DNA reads as TGTGCCAGTAGTATAGATCCCCCCACCGGGACAGGGGTCAACGTCCTGACTTTC. Its protein product is CASSIDPPTGTGVNVLTF. Based on the CDR3 plus reference TRBV19 and TRBJ2-6, the full variable domain is DGGITQSPKYLFRKEGQNVTLSCEQNLNHDAMYWYRQDPGQGLRLIYYSQIVNDFQKGDIAEGYSVSREKKESFPLTVTSAQKNPTAFYLCASSIDPPTGTGVNVLTFGAGSRLTVL.

V is TRBV5-5 and J is TRBJ2-1, with a tentative D call TRBD1 (6 bases). Trimming took off 5 bases at V and 5 bases at J, with 11 bases between the two ends. This CDR3 has 13 amino acids. The germline V gene encodes CDR1 SGHKS and CDR2 YYEKEE (reference sequence). The CDR3 DNA sequence: TGTGCCAGCAGTTTCCGGGACAACAATGAGCAGTTCTTC. The encoded protein is CASSFRDNNEQFF.

The chain carries TRBV5-1 and TRBJ1-1; 7 positions agree with TRBD1. The CDR3 contains 15 residues. Germline CDR1 is SGHRS and CDR2 is YFSETQ. The ends lost 0 bases at V and 2 bases at J; junction bases unmatched: 4. The CDR3 sequence: CASSLGQGLNTEAFF. As DNA, the CDR3 is TGCGCCAGCAGCTTGGGACAGGGACTTAACACTGAAGCTTTCTTT.

The chain couples TRBV5-3 to TRBJ1-1; D ambiguous. TRBV5-3 is an ORF for which the function is uncertain. This CDR3 has 16 residues. Between the trimmed V and J ends, which lost 0 bases and 1 base, there was a span of 13 bases. The CDR3 loop is CARSLESIGGNTEAFF. The DNA of the CDR3 is TGTGCCAGAAGCTTGGAAAGCATAGGAGGGAACACTGAAGCTTTCTTT.

The gene calls are TRBV5-1 and TRBJ1-1; D is unclear. Germline V gene data show CDR1 as SGHRS and CDR2 as YFSETQ. The CDR3 is 14 residues long. V was cut by 0 bases and J by 6 bases, with 12 bases left in between. CDR3 bases: TGCGCCAGCAGCTTGGGTTTTCAAAATGCTGAAGCTTTCTTT. It specifies CASSLGFQNAEAFF.